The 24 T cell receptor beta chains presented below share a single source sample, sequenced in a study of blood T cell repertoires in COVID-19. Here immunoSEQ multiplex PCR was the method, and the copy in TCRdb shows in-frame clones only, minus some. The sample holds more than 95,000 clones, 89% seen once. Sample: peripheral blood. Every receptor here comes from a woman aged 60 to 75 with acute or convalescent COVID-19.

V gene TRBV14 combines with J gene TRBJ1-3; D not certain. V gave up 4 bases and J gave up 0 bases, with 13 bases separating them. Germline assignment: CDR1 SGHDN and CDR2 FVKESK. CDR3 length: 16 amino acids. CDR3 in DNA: TGTGCCAGCAGCCTAATAATGACAAACTCTGGAAACACCATATATTTT. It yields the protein CASSLIMTNSGNTIYF.

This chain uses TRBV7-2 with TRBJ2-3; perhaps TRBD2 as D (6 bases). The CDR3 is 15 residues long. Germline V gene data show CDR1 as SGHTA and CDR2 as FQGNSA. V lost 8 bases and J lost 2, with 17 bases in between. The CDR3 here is CASGGLDLVTDTQYF. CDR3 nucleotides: TGTGCCAGCGGGGGACTGGACCTCGTCACAGATACGCAGTATTTT. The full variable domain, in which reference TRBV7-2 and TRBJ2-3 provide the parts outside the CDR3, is GAGVSQSPSNKVTEKGKDVELRCDPISGHTALYWYRQSLGQGLEFLIYFQGNSAPDKSGLPSDRFSAERTGGSVSTLTIQRTQQEDSAVYLCASGGLDLVTDTQYFGPGTRLTVL.

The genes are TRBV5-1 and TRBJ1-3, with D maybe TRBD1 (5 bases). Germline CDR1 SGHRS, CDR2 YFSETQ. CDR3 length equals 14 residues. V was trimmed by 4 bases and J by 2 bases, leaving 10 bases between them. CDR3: CASSGGHAGNTIYF. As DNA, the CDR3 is TGCGCCAGCAGCGGTGGACATGCTGGAAACACCATATATTTT. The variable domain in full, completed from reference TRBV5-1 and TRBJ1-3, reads KAGVTQTPRYLIKTRGQQVTLSCSPISGHRSVSWYQQTPGQGLQFLFEYFSETQRNKGNFPGRFSGRQFSNSRSEMNVSTLELGDSALYLCASSGGHAGNTIYFGEGSWLTVV.

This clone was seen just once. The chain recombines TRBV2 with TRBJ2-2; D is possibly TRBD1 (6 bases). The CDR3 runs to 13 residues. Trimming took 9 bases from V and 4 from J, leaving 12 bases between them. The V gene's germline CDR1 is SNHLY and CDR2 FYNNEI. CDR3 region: CASSWGPTGELFF. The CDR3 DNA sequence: TGTGCCAGTTCTTGGGGGCCCACCGGGGAGCTGTTTTTT. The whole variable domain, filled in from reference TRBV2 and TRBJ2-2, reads EPEVTQTPSHQVTQMGQEVILRCVPISNHLYFYWYRQILGQKVEFLVSFYNNEISEKSEIFDDQFSVERPDGSNFTLKIRSTKLEDSAMYFCASSWGPTGELFFGEGSRLTVL.

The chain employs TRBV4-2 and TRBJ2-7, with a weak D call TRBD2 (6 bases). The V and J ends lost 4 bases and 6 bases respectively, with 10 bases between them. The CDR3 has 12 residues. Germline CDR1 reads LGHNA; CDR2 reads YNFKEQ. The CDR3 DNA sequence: TGTGCCAGCAGCCCCCTGGAGGGCGAGCAGTACTTC. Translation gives CASSPLEGEQYF.

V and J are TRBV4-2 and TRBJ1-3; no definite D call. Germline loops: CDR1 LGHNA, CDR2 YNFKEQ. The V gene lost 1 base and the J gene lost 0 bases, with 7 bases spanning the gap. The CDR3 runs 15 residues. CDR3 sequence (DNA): TGTGCCAGCAGCCAAGGTGGGAGCTCTGGAAACACCATATATTTT. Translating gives CASSQGGSSGNTIYF.

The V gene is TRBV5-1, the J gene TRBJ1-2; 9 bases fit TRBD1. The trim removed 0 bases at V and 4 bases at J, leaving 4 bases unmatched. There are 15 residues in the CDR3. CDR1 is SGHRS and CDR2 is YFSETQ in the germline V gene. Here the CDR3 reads CASSLASDRGYGYTF. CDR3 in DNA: TGCGCCAGCAGCTTGGCCTCGGACAGGGGCTATGGCTACACCTTC.

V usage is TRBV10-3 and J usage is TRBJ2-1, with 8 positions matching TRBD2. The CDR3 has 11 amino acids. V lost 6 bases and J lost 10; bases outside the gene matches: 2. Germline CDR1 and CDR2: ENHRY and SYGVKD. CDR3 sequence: CAISVAGEQFF. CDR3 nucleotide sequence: TGTGCCATCAGCGTAGCGGGAGAGCAGTTCTTC.

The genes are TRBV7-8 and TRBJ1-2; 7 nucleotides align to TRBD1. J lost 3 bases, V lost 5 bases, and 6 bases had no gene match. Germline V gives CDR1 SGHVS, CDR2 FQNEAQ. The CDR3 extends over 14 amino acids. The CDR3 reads CASSQGGADYGYTF. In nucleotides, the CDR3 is TGTGCCAGCAGCCAAGGGGGCGCCGACTATGGCTACACCTTC.

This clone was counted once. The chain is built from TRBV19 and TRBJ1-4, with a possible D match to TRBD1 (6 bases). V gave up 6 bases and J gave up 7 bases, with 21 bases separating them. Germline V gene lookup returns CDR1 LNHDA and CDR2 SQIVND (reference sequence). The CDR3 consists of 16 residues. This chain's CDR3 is CASSRGEGWPGEKLFF. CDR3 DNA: TGTGCCAGTAGCAGGGGAGAGGGGTGGCCTGGTGAAAAACTGTTTTTT.

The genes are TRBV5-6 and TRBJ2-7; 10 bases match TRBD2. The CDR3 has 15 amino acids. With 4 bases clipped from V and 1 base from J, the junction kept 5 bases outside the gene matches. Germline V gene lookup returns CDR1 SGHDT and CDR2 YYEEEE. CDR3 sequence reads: CASSPTSGISYEQYV. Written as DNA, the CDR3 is TGTGCCAGCAGCCCTACTAGCGGGATTTCCTACGAGCAGTACGTC.

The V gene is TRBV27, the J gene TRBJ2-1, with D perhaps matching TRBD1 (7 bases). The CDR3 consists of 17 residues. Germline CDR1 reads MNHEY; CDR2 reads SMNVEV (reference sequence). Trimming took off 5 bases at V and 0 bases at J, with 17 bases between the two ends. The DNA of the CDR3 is TGTGCCAGCAGTCGCAGGGGGGTAAGGAGCTCCTACAATGAGCAGTTCTTC. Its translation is CASSRRGVRSSYNEQFF.

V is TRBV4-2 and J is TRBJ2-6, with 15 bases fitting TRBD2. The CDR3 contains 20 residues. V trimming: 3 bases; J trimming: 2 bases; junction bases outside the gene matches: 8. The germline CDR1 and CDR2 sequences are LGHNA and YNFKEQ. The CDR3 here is CASSQRGLAGGETGANVLTF. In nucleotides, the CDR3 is TGTGCCAGCAGCCAGAGGGGACTAGCGGGAGGAGAAACTGGGGCCAACGTCCTGACTTTC.

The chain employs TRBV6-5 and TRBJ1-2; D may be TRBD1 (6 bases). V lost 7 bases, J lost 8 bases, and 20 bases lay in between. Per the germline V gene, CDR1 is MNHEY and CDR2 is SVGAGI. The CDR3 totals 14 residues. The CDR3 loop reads CASNINHRESGYTF. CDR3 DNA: TGTGCCAGCAATATCAATCACAGGGAGTCCGGCTACACCTTC.

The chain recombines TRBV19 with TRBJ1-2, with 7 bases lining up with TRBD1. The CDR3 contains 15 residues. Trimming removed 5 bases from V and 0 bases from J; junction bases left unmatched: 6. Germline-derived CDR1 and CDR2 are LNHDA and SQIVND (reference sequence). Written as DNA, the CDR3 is TGTGCCAGTAGTGAGCGGACAGGAGCTAACTATGGCTACACCTTC. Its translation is CASSERTGANYGYTF. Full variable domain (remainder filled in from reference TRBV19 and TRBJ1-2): DGGITQSPKYLFRKEGQNVTLSCEQNLNHDAMYWYRQDPGQGLRLIYYSQIVNDFQKGDIAEGYSVSREKKESFPLTVTSAQKNPTAFYLCASSERTGANYGYTFGSGTRLTVV.

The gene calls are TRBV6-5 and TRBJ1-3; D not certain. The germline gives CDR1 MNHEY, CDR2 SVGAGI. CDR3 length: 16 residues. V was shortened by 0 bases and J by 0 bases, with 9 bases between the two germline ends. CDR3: CASSYSNSPSGNTIYF. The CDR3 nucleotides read TGTGCCAGCAGTTACTCGAATAGTCCCTCTGGAAACACCATATATTTT.

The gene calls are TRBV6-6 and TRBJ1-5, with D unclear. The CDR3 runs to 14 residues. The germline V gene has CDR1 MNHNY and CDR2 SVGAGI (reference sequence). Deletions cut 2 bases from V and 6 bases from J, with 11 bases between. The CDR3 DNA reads TGTGCCAGCAGTTACCCCGAGCCTGCTCAGCCCCAGCATTTT. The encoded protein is CASSYPEPAQPQHF.

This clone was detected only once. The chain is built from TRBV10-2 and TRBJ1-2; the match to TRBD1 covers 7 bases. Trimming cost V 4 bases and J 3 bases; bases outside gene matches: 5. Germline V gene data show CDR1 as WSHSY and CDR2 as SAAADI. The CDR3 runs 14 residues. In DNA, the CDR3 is TGCGCCAGCAGTGGATTCAGGGGGGACTATGGCTACACCTTC. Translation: CASSGFRGDYGYTF.

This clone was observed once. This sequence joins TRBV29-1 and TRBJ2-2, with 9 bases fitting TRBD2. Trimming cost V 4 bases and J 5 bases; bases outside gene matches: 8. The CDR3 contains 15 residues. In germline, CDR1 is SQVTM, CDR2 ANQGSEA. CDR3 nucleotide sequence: TGCAGCGTTGCCTATAGCGGGAGTTGGACCGGGGAGCTGTTTTTT. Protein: CSVAYSGSWTGELFF.

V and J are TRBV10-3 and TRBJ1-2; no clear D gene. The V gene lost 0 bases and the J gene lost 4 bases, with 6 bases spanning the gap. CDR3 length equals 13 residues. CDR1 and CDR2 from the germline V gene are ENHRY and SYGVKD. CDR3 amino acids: CAISESPGYGYTF. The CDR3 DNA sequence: TGTGCCATCAGTGAGTCCCCAGGCTATGGCTACACCTTC.

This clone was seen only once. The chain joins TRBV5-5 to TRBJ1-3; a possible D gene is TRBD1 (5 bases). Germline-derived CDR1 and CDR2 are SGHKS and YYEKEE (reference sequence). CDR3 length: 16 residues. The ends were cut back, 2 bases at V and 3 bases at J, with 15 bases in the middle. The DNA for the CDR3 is TGTGCCAGCAGCTTTAGGGCTAGGGGCCTTGGAAACACCATATATTTT. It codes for CASSFRARGLGNTIYF.

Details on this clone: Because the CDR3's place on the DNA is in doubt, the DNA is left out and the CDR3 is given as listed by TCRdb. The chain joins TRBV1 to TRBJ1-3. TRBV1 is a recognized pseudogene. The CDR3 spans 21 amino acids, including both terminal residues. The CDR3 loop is CTSSQDRRAWGDGIPGNTIYF.

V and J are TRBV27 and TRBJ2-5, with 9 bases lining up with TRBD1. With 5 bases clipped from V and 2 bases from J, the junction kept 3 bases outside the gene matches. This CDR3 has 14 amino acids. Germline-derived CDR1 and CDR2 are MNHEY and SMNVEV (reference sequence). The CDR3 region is CASSLDRGQETQYF. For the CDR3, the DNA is TGTGCCAGCAGTCTCGACAGGGGGCAAGAGACCCAGTACTTC.

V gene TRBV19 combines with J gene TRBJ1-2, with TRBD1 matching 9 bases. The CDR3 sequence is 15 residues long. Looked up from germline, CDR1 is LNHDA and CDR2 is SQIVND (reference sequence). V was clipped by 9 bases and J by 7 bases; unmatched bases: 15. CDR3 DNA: TGTGCCAGCGACTGGACAGGGGAGGCACCTGGTGGCTACACCTTC. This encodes CASDWTGEAPGGYTF. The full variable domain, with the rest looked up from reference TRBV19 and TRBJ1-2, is DGGITQSPKYLFRKEGQNVTLSCEQNLNHDAMYWYRQDPGQGLRLIYYSQIVNDFQKGDIAEGYSVSREKKESFPLTVTSAQKNPTAFYLCASDWTGEAPGGYTFGSGTRLTVV.